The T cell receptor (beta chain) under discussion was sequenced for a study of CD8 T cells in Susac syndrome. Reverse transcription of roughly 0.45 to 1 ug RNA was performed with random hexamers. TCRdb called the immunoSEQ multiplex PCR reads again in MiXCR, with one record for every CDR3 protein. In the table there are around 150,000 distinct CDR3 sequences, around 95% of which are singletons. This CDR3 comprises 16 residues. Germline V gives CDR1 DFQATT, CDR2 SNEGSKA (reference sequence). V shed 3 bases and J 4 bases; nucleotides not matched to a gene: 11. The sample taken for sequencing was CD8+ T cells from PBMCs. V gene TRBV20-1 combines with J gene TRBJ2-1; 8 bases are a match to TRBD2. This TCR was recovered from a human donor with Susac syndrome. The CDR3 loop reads CSASLTSGGRYNEQFF. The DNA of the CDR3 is TGCAGTGCTAGCCTCACATCCGGCGGGAGGTACAATGAGCAGTTCTTC.